The TCR beta chain described here comes from a study of T-cell memory formation after mild COVID-19. Germline loops: CDR1 MNHEY, CDR2 SMNVEV (reference sequence). Trimming pared 7 bases from V and 9 bases from J, leaving 23 bases between. This CDR3 is 15 amino acids long. Regarding the study as a whole: Clones contracting over day 15 to 85 were CD4/CD8 balanced, with later expanders leaning CD4+. Those CD4+ clones that contracted were mainly in CM and EM (CD8+ ones in EMRA). Second-wave clones that peaked on day 37 lacked confirmed SARS-CoV-2 specificity. Pre-infection memory carried some responding clones, suggesting that cross-reactive memory joined.

TCRdb reprocessed the 5' RACE reads with MiXCR, giving one entry per CDR3 protein. The sample lists 250,000 to 300,000 distinct CDR3 sequences, around 16% seen once, with approximately 25% in the top ten. This clonotype was picked up a small number of times. What it binds is not known. This TCR came from a man younger than 30 who had mild COVID-19 (a few samples of this study predate the infection). Cell type and time point are not known. Material: PBMCs or a T cell subset sorted from them (not recorded which). This rearrangement joins TRBV27 to TRBJ2-3, with D possibly being TRBD2 (6 bases). CDR3 DNA sequence: TGTGCCAGCACCCGGGACGGGGGACCTGACAGAACGCAGTATTTT. Translating gives CASTRDGGPDRTQYF.